Given below is one T cell receptor beta chain in context. Its antigen is still unknown. This CDR3 contains 16 residues. This record belongs to a study of shared clonotypes between healthy human individuals. Background on the study: Sampling drew on donors who were two women and a few men aged 18 to 49.

General study findings and limits: Sequencing depth was expected to influence donor clonotype sharing.

PBMC DNA, left unsorted, was sequenced on ten immunoSEQ deep assay plates. Original data processing: Junction-only sequences produced by ImmunoSEQ had no quality scores, so filtering differed. The method was immunoSEQ multiplex PCR; TCRdb's version includes in-frame clones alone and lacks a portion of them. V and J calls and clone size are those listed in that table; D and trimming were worked out from the DNA. The sample has about 500,000 clones; approximately 71% are singletons. The receptor was derived from a woman between 40 and 55 years old in good health. Some clones in this sample may be carry-over from other donors' samples. The specimen sequenced was PBMCs. This chain links TRBV21-1 with TRBJ2-3; the D call TRBD2 from the table was never checked on the DNA. TRBV21-1 is tagged as a pseudogene. The CDR3 DNA follows: TGTGCCAGCAGCAAGGCTAGCGGGAGGGCGGCAGATACGCAGTATTTT. Protein product: CASSKASGRAADTQYF.